The rows below give T cell receptor beta chains drawn from one sample of a study of blood T cells in healthy people across ages. TCRdb ran MiXCR on the 5' RACE reads and lists one entry per CDR3 protein. Of some 1.1 million distinct CDR3 sequences listed, 35% to 40% are singletons. What was sequenced was blood. All receptors derive from a man aged 18-30 years in good health. CDR3s include the opening cysteine and the closing phenylalanine or tryptophan.

V,J,CDR3
TRBV9,TRBJ1-2,CASSVAAGQANYGYTF
TRBV4-2,TRBJ1-6,CASSQDSVQGRASPLHF
TRBV6-1,TRBJ1-1,CASRTSVVGGGEAFF
TRBV3-1,TRBJ1-6,CASSRPLVGMDSPLHF
TRBV27,TRBJ2-7,CASSLSDASRQYF
TRBV12-3/TRBV12-4,TRBJ2-7,CASSAQGYEQYF
TRBV5-1,TRBJ1-2,CASSVGTPYGYTF
TRBV4-3,TRBJ1-2,CASSQDRRSYGYTF
TRBV20-1,TRBJ1-1,CSASRGTTNTEAFF
TRBV10-3,TRBJ2-7,CAIRGTASGEQYF
TRBV4-3,TRBJ2-3,CASSQKGRDTQYF
TRBV4-3,TRBJ2-3,CVSSRDQLRTDTQYF
TRBV18,TRBJ1-2,CASSPDTNSGYTF
TRBV10-3,TRBJ2-1,CAISMTPGQGSDEQFF
TRBV4-3,TRBJ2-5,CASSQEIDRTTYF
TRBV20-1,TRBJ1-1,CSARDKRRQTEAFF
TRBV28,TRBJ1-1,CASRDTGYDTEAFF
TRBV5-1,TRBJ2-3,CASSLAVTDTGDTQYF
TRBV9,TRBJ1-2,CASSGYKGPTGGYTF
TRBV5-6,TRBJ1-4,CASSITQDVNEKLFF
TRBV18,TRBJ1-4,CASGDRAASTNEKLFF
TRBV20-1,TRBJ2-1,CSASLTGEGEQFF
TRBV20-1,TRBJ2-3,CSARGASGLLDTQYF